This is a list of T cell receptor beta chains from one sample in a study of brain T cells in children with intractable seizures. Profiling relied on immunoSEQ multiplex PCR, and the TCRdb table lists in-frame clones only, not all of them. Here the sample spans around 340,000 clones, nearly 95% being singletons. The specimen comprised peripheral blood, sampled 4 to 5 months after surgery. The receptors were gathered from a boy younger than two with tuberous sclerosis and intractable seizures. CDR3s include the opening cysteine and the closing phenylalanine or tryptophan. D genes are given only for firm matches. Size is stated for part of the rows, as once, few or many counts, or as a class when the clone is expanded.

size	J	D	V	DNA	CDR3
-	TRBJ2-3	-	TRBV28	TGTGCCAGCAGGGGTGGCGGGATGGGCACAGATACGCAGTATTTT	CASRGGGMGTDTQYF
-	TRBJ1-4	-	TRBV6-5	TGTGCCAGCAGTCCGGCCGGGGAGAGTGAAAAACTGTTTTTT	CASSPAGESEKLFF
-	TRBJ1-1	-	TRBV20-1	TGCAGTGCTAGAGATACCCGGGAAGCTTTCTTT	CSARDTREAFF
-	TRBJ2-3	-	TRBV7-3	TGTGCCAGCAGCTTAGCGGGGAAGACAGATACGCAGTATTTT	CASSLAGKTDTQYF
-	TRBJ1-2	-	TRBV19	TGTGCCAGTAGTATCTCGGGGGCTGGCTACACCTTC	CASSISGAGYTF
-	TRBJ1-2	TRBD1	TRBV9	TGTGCCAGCAGCGTAGTTCCAGGGGGCCTAAAGAATTATGGCTACACCTTC	CASSVVPGGLKNYGYTF
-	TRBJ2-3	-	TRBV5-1	TGCGCCAGCAGCTTCGGCAGGGGTATGGATACGCAGTATTTT	CASSFGRGMDTQYF
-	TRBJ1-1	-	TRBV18	TGTGCCAGCTCACCAAGGGACCTTGGGCTGAACACTGAAGCTTTCTTT	CASSPRDLGLNTEAFF
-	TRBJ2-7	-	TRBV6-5	TGTGCCAGCACCCCTGCGCACCAGGCCTACGAGCAGTACTTC	CASTPAHQAYEQYF
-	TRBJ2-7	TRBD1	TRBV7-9	TGTGCCAGCAGCTTAGGAAGGGGGCCGGTTTACGAGCAGTACTTC	CASSLGRGPVYEQYF
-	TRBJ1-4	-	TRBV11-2	TGTGCCAGCAGCTTAGATAAACCCCTGGAGTTGGCTAATGAAAAACTGTTTTTT	CASSLDKPLELANEKLFF
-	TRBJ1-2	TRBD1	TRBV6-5	TGTGCCAGCAGCTGGGGACAGGGGGCGTTGGGCTACACCTTC	CASSWGQGALGYTF
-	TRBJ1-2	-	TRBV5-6	TGTGCCAGCAGCCCGGACCGGGTAGCTAACTATGGCTACACCTTC	CASSPDRVANYGYTF
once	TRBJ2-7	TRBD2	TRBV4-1	TGCGCCAGCAGCCAGTCGGAGGCCAGCGGGAAAATCTACGAGCAGTACTTC	CASSQSEASGKIYEQYF
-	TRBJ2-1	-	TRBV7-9	TGTGCCAGCAGCCCAGTAGCAGGTGAGCAGTTCTTC	CASSPVAGEQFF
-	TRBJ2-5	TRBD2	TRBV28	TGTGCCAGCACCAGCAGATACGATTCTAGCGGGCGTCAAGAGACCCAGTACTTC	CASTSRYDSSGRQETQYF
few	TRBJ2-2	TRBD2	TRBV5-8	TGTGCCAGCAGCCGTCTAGCGGGTCGCACCGGGGAGCTGTTTTTT	CASSRLAGRTGELFF
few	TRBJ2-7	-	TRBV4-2	TGTGCCAGCAGCCAATTATCTAGCGTTGCCTACGAGCAGTACTTC	CASSQLSSVAYEQYF
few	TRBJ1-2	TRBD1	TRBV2	TGTGCCAGTAACAGGGGGCGCAACTATGGCTACACCTTC	CASNRGRNYGYTF
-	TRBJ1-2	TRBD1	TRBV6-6	TGTGCCAGCAGCTCCACGACAGGGGCTGGCTACACCTTC	CASSSTTGAGYTF
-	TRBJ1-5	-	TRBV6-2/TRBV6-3	TGTGCCAGCAGTTACCCACGATCCAGCAGGGGAATCTTGAATAGCAATCAGCCCCAGCATTTT	CASSYPRSSRGILNSNQPQHF
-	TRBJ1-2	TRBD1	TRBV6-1	TGTGCCAGCAGGGACAGGTTGTCCTCCTATGGCTACACCTTC	CASRDRLSSYGYTF
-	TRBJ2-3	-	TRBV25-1	TGTGCCAGCAGTGGCGCGGGACACACAGATACGCAGTATTTT	CASSGAGHTDTQYF
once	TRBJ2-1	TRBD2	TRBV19	TGTGCCAGTAGTATCAGCGGGGGGGCCTCCAATGAGCAGTTCTTC	CASSISGGASNEQFF
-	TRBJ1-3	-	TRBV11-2	TGTGCCAGCAGCTTACGGGATTCTGGAAACACCATATATTTT	CASSLRDSGNTIYF
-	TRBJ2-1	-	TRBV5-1	TGCGCCAGCAGCCCCCGTTGGGGGGACAATGAGCAGTTCTTC	CASSPRWGDNEQFF
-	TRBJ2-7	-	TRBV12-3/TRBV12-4	TGTGCCAGCGGAAGACAGGTGTTGTACGAGCAGTACTTC	CASGRQVLYEQYF
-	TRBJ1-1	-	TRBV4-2	TGTGCCAGCAGCCCCCTTGGAGAGGCTGAAGCTTTCTTT	CASSPLGEAEAFF
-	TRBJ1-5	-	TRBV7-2	TGTGCCAGCAGCTTAAATGGACTTATGAATCAGCCCCAGCATTTT	CASSLNGLMNQPQHF
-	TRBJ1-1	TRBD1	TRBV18	TGTGCCAGCTCACCACAGGGGGCAACTGAAGCTTTCTTT	CASSPQGATEAFF
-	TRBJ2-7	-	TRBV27	TGTGCCAGCAGTTTCAGGGGAGGCTACGAGCAGTACTTC	CASSFRGGYEQYF
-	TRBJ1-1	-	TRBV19	TGTGCCAGTAGTATAGACAGGACCACTGAAGCTTTCTTT	CASSIDRTTEAFF
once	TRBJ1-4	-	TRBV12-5	TGTGCTAGTGGTCCCCATGAGGGGGGGCGGGCTAATGAAAAACTGTTTTTT	CASGPHEGGRANEKLFF
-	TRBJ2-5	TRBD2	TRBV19	TGTGCCAGTAAAACCCCACGCCCGAGGGAGGGCCCGGGGGGGGAGACCCAGTACTTC	CASKTPRPREGPGGETQYF
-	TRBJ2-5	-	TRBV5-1	TGCGCCAGCAGCTTGGCCAAGGGAGTGGGAGAGACCCAGTACTTC	CASSLAKGVGETQYF
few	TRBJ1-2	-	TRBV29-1	TGCAGCGTTGAACAGGGCTATGGCTACACCTTC	CSVEQGYGYTF
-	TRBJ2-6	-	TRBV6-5	TGTGCCAGCAGTTATTTTGGTAGTCGGGCCAACGTCCTGACTTTC	CASSYFGSRANVLTF
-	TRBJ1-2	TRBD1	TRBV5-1	TGCGCCAGCAGCTTGGCCCAGACAGGGGGAAATGGCTACACCTTC	CASSLAQTGGNGYTF
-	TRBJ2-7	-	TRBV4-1	TGCGCCAGCAGCCAAGATCCGGGCGGGGAGCAGTACTTC	CASSQDPGGEQYF
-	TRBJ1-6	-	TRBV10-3	TGTGCCATCAGTGAGTCGCAATTGTTGGGAACACCCCTCCACTTT	CAISESQLLGTPLHF
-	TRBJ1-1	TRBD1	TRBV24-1	TGTGCCACCAGTGACCAAGGGACAGTTGGAGCTTTCTTT	CATSDQGTVGAFF
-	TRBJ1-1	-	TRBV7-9	TGTGCCAGCAGCTTAGCACAGTTCATGAACACTGAAGCTTTCTTT	CASSLAQFMNTEAFF
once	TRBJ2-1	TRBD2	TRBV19	TGTGCCAGTAGTAATCTAGCGGACTACAATGAGCAGTTCTTC	CASSNLADYNEQFF
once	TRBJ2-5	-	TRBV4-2	TGTGCCAGCAGCCAAAACCTACCGGGGACCCAAGAGACCCAGTACTTC	CASSQNLPGTQETQYF
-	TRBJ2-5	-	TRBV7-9	TGTGCCAGCAGCTTAGGGATGGGGGCAGGGGAAGAGACCCAGTACTTC	CASSLGMGAGEETQYF
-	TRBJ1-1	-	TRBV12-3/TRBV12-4	TGTGCCAGCAGTTATATTTTGGGGACTGAAGCTTTCTTT	CASSYILGTEAFF
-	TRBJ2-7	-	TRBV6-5	TGTGCCAGCAGTTCCGTGAGGGAGAGAAGGGACGAGCAGTACTTC	CASSSVRERRDEQYF